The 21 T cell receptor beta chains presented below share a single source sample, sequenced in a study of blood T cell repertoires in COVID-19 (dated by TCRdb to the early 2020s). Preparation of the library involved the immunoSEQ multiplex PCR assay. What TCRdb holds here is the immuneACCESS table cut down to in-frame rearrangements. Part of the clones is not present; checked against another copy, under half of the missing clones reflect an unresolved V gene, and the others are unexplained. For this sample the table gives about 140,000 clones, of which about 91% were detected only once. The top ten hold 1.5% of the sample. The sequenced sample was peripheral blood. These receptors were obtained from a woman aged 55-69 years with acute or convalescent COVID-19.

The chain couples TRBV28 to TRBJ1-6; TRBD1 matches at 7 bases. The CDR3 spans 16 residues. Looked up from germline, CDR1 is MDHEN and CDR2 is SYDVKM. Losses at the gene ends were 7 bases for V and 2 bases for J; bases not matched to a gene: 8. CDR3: CASTSPTGTYNSPLHF. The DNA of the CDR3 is TGTGCCAGCACCTCCCCGACAGGGACCTATAATTCACCCCTCCACTTT.

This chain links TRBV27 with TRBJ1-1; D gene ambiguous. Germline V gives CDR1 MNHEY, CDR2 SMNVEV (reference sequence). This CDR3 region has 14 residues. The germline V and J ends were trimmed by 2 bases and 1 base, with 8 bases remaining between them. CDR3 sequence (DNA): TGTGCCAGCAGTTTAATAGACTGGAACACTGAAGCTTTCTTT. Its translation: CASSLIDWNTEAFF.

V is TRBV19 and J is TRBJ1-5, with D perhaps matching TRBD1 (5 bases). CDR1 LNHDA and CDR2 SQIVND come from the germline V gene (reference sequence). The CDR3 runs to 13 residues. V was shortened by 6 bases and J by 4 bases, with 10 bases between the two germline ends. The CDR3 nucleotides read TGTGCCAGTAGCGGAAACAGGAATCAGCCCCAGCATTTT. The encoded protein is CASSGNRNQPQHF.

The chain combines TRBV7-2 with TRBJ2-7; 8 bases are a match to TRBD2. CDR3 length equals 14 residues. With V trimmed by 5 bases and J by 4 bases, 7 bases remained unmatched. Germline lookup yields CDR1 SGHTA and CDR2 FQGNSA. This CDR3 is CASSPVRGGYEQYF. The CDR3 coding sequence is TGTGCCAGCAGCCCAGTACGCGGGGGGTACGAGCAGTACTTC.

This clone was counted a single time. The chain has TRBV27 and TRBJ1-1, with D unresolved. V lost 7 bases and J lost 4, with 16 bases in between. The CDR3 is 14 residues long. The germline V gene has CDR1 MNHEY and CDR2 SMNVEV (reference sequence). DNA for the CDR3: TGTGCCAGCAACTTTAGAGGGTGGGGCACTGAAGCTTTCTTT. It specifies CASNFRGWGTEAFF.

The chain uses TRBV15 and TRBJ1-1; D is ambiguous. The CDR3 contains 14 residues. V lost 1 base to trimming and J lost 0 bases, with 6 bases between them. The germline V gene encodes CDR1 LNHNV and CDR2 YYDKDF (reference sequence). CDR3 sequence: CATSRAGMNTEAFF. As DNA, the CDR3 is TGTGCCACCAGCAGAGCCGGGATGAACACTGAAGCTTTCTTT.

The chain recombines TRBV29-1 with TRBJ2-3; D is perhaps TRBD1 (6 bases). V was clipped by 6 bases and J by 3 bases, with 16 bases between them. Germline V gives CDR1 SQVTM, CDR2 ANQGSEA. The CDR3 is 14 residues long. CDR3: CSVAHRDFTDTQYF. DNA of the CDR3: TGCAGCGTGGCCCACAGGGATTTTACAGATACGCAGTATTTT.

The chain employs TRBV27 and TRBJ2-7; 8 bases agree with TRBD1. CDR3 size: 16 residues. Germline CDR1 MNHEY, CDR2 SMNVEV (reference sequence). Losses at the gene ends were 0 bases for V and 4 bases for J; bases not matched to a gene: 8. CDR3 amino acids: CASSLSNAGGRYEQYF. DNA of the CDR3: TGTGCCAGCAGTTTATCGAATGCAGGGGGCAGGTACGAGCAGTACTTC.

The CDR3 loop is CASSLEWPEAFF. Here the CDR3 DNA reads TGCGCCAGCAGCTTGGAATGGCCTGAAGCTTTCTTT. The rearrangement joins TRBV5-1 to TRBJ1-1, with D hard to call. Germline V gene sequence: CDR1 SGHRS, CDR2 YFSETQ. CDR3 length: 12 residues. V was trimmed by 0 bases and J by 6 bases, leaving 6 bases between them.

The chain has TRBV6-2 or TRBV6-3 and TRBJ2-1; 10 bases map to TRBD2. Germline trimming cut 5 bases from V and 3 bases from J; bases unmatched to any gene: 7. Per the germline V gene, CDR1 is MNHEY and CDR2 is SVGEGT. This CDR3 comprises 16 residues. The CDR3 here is CASSRNSGGSYNEQFF. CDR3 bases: TGTGCCAGCAGTCGAAATAGCGGGGGGAGCTACAATGAGCAGTTCTTC.

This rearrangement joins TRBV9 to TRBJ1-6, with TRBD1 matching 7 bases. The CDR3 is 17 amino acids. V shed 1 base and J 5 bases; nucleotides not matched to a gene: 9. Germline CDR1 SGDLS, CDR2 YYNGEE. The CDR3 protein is CASSVSLGTDNNSPLHF. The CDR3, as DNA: TGTGCCAGCAGCGTAAGCCTCGGGACAGATAATAATTCACCCCTCCACTTT.

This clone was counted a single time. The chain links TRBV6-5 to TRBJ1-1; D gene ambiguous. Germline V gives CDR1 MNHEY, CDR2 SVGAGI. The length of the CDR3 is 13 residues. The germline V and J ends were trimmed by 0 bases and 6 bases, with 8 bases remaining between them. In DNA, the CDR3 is TGTGCCAGCAGTTACTCAGCTTTGGCTGAAGCTTTCTTT. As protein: CASSYSALAEAFF.

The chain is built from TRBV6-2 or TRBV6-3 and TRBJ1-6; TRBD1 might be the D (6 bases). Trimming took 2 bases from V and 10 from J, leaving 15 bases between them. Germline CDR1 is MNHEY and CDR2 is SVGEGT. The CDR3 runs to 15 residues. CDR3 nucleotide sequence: TGTGCCAGCAGTTACGCCGGGGGGCGAAGGTCACCCCTCCACTTT. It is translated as CASSYAGGRRSPLHF.

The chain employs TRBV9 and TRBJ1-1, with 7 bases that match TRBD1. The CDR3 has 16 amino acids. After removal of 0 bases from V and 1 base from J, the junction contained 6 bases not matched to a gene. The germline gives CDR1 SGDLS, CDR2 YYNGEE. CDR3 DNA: TGTGCCAGCAGCGTAGACAGGGACAGAAAGAACACTGAAGCTTTCTTT. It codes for CASSVDRDRKNTEAFF.

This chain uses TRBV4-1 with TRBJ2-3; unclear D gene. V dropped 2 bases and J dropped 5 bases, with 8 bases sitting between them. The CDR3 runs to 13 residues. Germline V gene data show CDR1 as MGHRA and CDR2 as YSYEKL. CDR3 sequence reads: CASSQTTGDTQYF. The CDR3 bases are TGCGCCAGCAGCCAAACTACGGGAGATACGCAGTATTTT.

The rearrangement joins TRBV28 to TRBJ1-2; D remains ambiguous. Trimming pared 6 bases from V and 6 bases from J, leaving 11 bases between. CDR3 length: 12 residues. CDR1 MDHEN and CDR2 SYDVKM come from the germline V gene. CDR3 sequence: CASSPTWDGYTF. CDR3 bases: TGTGCCAGCAGCCCGACATGGGATGGCTACACCTTC.

CDR3 in DNA: TGCGCCAGCAGCTTGGGCCCATGGAGCTCCTACAATGAGCAGTTCTTC. It is translated as CASSLGPWSSYNEQFF. This chain links TRBV5-1 with TRBJ2-1; D is undetermined. V lost 0 bases and J 0 bases, leaving 10 bases between the germline ends. CDR1 SGHRS and CDR2 YFSETQ come from the germline V gene. The CDR3 extends over 16 amino acids.

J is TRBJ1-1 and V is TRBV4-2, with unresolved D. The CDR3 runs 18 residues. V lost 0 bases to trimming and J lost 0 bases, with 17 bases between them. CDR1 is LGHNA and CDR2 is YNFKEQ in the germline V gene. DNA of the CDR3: TGTGCCAGCAGCCAAGATCTAGGAGGGCCCGTAATGAACACTGAAGCTTTCTTT. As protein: CASSQDLGGPVMNTEAFF.

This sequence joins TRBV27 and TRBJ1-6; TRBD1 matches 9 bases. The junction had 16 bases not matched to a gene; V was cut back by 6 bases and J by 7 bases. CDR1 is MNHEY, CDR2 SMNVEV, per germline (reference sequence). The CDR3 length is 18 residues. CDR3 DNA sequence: TGTGCCAGCAGGGCCGCGGGACAGGGCACAGGGGGAAATTCACCCCTCCACTTT. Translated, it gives CASRAAGQGTGGNSPLHF.

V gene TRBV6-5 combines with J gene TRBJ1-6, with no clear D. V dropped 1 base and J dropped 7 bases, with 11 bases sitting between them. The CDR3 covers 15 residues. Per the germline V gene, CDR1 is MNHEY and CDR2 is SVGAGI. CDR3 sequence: CASSYWATGNSPLHF. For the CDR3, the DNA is TGTGCCAGCAGTTACTGGGCAACGGGGAATTCACCCCTCCACTTT.

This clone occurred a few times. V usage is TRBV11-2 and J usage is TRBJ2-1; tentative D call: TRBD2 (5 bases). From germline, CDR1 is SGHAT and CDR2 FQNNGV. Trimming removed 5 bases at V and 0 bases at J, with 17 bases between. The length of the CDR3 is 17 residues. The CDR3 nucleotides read TGTGCCAGCAGCCCATCCCCCATCAGCGGCTCCTACAATGAGCAGTTCTTC. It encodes CASSPSPISGSYNEQFF.